The 13 T cell receptor beta chains given below trace back to one sample, sequenced in a study of long-term antiretroviral therapy in people with HIV. Run at survey level, the immunoSEQ assay was version v3.0. This table comes from immunoSEQ multiplex PCR, and its TCRdb copy is limited to in-frame clones, with some not included. The sample lists roughly 25,000 clones, roughly 85% seen once, with under 9.5% in the top ten. The source material was unsorted PBMCs, sampled 2.3 years after starting antiretroviral therapy. The receptors stem from a man aged 35 to 55 with HIV.

This clone counts as large. The rearrangement joins TRBV30 to TRBJ1-2, with D unclear. This CDR3 is 11 amino acids long. The V gene lost 3 bases and the J gene lost 8 bases, with 10 bases spanning the gap. The germline CDR1 and CDR2 sequences are GTSNPN and SVGIG (reference sequence). CDR3 sequence (DNA): TGTGCCTGGAGGGTTGGACTGGGCTACACCTTC. Its translation is CAWRVGLGYTF.

The V gene is TRBV5-6, the J gene TRBJ2-2; D is perhaps TRBD1 or TRBD2 (6 bases each). V lost 2 bases to trimming and J lost 5 bases, with 7 bases between them. Germline CDR1 and CDR2: SGHDT and YYEEEE. This CDR3 spans 13 amino acids. In nucleotides, the CDR3 is TGTGCCAGCAGCTTAGGGGGGACCGGGGAGCTGTTTTTT. Amino acid sequence: CASSLGGTGELFF.

The chain uses TRBV5-8 and TRBJ2-2; TRBD1 aligns across 7 bases. Germline V gene lookup returns CDR1 SGHTS and CDR2 YDEGEE. The CDR3 extends over 15 amino acids. V was clipped by 3 bases and J by 4 bases; unmatched bases: 6. As DNA, the CDR3 is TGTGCCAGCAGCTCTGACAGGGCGGTCACCGGGGAGCTGTTTTTT. Translating it yields CASSSDRAVTGELFF.

The chain is built from TRBV10-2 and TRBJ1-1; 9 nucleotides line up with TRBD1. This CDR3 is 17 amino acids long. In germline, CDR1 is WSHSY, CDR2 SAAADI. V lost 2 bases, J lost 0 bases, and 7 bases stayed unmatched. The CDR3 nucleotides are TGCGCCAGCAGTGAGGCCACAGGGGGCTGGATGAACACTGAAGCTTTCTTT. Its translation: CASSEATGGWMNTEAFF.

The gene calls are TRBV10-2 and TRBJ2-3; a weak D match, TRBD1 (5 bases). CDR1 is WSHSY and CDR2 is SAAADI in the germline V gene. The CDR3 sequence is 14 residues long. V shed 5 bases and J shed 1 base, with 10 bases lying between them. CDR3 amino acids: CASSPRAGTDTQYF. CDR3 nucleotide sequence: TGCGCCAGCAGTCCCAGGGCTGGCACAGATACGCAGTATTTT.

The rearrangement links TRBV2 to TRBJ1-2, with D maybe TRBD1 (5 bases). CDR1 is SNHLY and CDR2 is FYNNEI in the germline V gene. This CDR3 is built from 13 residues. Trimming pared 8 bases from V and 4 bases from J, leaving 14 bases between. CDR3 DNA sequence: TGTGCCAGCGGCGGGGCCATCATCTATGGCTACACCTTC. Encoded protein: CASGGAIIYGYTF. The complete variable domain, with remaining parts taken from reference TRBV2 and TRBJ1-2, reads EPEVTQTPSHQVTQMGQEVILRCVPISNHLYFYWYRQILGQKVEFLVSFYNNEISEKSEIFDDQFSVERPDGSNFTLKIRSTKLEDSAMYFCASGGAIIYGYTFGSGTRLTVV.

Only one count was recorded for this clone. At one boundary the junction diverges from the germline segment, which might be a read error. The rearrangement uses TRBV7-7 and TRBJ2-1; D gene ambiguous. Germline V gives CDR1 SSHAT, CDR2 FNYEAQ (reference sequence). The CDR3 spans 13 residues. The CDR3 loop reads CASSQRLGNEQFF. The CDR3 nucleotides are TGTGCTAGCAGCCAGCGCTTGGGGAATGAGCAGTTCTTC.

V and J are TRBV21-1 and TRBJ2-7. TRBV21-1 is a known pseudogene. The CDR3 runs to 17 residues. CDR3 bases: TGTGCCAGCAGCAAAGGTTGGAGCAGGTGGGTCTCCTACGAGCAGTACTTC. Its protein product is CASSKGWSRWVSYEQYF.

This rearrangement joins TRBV30 to TRBJ2-2; no firm D call. V dropped 0 bases and J dropped 4 bases, with 3 bases sitting between them. Germline lookup yields CDR1 GTSNPN and CDR2 SVGIG (reference sequence). This CDR3 region has 12 residues. CDR3: CAWSVRTGELFF. In nucleotides, the CDR3 is TGTGCCTGGAGTGTACGCACCGGGGAGCTGTTTTTT.

The chain joins TRBV25-1 to TRBJ1-1; possible D gene TRBD1, 6 bases. CDR1 MGHDK and CDR2 SYGVNS come from the germline V gene. CDR3 length equals 18 residues. V was pared by 0 bases and J by 2 bases, with 19 bases between. As DNA, the CDR3 is TGTGCCAGCAGTGAATATCCTTTGGGGGGGCCCGTAAACACTGAAGCTTTCTTT. This gives the protein CASSEYPLGGPVNTEAFF. Full variable domain (missing parts from reference TRBV25-1 and TRBJ1-1): EADIYQTPRYLVIGTGKKITLECSQTMGHDKMYWYQQDPGMELHLIHYSYGVNSTEKGDLSSESTVSRIRTEHFPLTLESARPSHTSQYLCASSEYPLGGPVNTEAFFGQGTRLTVV.

The CDR3 DNA reads TGTGCCAGCAGTCGGAACAGTTACGAGCAGTACTTC. As protein: CASSRNSYEQYF. This chain links TRBV27 with TRBJ2-7; no reliable D call. V shed 5 bases and J shed 4 bases, with 9 bases lying between them. The length of the CDR3 is 12 residues. The germline CDR1 and CDR2 sequences are MNHEY and SMNVEV (reference sequence).

The J gene is TRBJ2-1, the V gene TRBV7-8, with 10 bases fitting TRBD2. The CDR3 is 17 residues long. Germline assignment: CDR1 SGHVS and CDR2 FQNEAQ. The junction had 16 bases not matched to a gene; V was cut back by 5 bases and J by 9 bases. The CDR3 region is CASSPPAGGPNYVEQFF. DNA for the CDR3: TGTGCCAGCAGCCCCCCAGCGGGGGGGCCCAACTACGTTGAGCAGTTCTTC.

The chain uses TRBV18 and TRBJ2-3; D is ambiguous. The CDR3 spans 13 residues. Germline V gene data show CDR1 as KGHSH and CDR2 as LQKENI. The V and J ends lost 5 bases and 6 bases respectively, with 12 bases between them. As DNA, the CDR3 is TGTGCCAGCTCAGGACGATTTGGGGATACGCAGTATTTT. Protein sequence: CASSGRFGDTQYF.